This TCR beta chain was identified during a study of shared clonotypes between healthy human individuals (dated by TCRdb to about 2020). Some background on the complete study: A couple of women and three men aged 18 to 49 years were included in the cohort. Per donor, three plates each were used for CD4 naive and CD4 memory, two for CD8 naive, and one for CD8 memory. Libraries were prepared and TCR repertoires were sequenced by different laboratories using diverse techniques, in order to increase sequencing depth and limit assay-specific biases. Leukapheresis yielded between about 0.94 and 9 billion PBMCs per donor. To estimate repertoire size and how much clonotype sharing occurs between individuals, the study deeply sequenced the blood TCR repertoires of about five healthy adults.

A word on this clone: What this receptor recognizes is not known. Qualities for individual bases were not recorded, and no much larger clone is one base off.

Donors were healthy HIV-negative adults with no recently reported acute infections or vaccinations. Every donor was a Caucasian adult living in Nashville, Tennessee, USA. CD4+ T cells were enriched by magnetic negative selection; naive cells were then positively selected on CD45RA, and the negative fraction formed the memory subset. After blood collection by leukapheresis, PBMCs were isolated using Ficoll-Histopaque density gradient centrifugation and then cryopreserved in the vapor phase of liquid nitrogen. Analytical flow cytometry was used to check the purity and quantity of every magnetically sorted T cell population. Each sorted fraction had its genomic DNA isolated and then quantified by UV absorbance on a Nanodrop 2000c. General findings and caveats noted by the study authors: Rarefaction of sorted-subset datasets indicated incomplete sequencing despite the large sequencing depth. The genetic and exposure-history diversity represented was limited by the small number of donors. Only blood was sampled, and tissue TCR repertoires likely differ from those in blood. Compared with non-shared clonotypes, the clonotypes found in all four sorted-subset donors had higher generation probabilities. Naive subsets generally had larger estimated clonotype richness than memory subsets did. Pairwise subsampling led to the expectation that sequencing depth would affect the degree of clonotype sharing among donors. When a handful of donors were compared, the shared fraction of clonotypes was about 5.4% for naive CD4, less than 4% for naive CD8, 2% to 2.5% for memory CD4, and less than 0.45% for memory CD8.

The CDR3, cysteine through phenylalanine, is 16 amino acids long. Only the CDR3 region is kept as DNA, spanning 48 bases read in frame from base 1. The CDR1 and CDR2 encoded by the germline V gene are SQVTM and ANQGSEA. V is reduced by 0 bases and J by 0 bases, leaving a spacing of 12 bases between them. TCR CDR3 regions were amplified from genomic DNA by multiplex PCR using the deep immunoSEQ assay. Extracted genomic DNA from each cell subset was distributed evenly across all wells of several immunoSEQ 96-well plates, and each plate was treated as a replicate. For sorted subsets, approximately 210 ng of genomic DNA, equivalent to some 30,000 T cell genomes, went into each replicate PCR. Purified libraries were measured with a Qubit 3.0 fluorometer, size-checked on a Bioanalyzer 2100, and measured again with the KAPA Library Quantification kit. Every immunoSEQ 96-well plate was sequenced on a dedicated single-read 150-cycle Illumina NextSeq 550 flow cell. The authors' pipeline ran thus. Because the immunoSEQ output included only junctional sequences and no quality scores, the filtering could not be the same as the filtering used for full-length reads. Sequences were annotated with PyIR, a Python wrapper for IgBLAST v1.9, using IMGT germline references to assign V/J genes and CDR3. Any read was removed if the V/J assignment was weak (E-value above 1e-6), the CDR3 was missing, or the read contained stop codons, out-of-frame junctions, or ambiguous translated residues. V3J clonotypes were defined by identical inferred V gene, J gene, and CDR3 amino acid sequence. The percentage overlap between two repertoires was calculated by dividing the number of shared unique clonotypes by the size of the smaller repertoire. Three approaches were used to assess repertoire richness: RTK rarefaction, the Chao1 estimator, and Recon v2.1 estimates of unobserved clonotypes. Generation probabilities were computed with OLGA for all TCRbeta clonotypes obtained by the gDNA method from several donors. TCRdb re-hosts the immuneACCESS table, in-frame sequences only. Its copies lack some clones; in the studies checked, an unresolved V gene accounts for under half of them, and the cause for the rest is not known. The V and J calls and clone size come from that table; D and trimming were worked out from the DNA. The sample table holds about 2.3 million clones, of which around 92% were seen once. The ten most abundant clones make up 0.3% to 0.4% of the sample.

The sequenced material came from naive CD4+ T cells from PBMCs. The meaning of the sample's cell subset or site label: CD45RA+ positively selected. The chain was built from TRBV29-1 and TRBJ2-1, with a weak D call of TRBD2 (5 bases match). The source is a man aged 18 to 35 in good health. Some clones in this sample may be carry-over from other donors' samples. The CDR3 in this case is CSVEDFTAGSYNEQFF. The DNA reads TGCAGCGTTGAAGATTTCACGGCGGGCTCCTACAATGAGCAGTTCTTC.